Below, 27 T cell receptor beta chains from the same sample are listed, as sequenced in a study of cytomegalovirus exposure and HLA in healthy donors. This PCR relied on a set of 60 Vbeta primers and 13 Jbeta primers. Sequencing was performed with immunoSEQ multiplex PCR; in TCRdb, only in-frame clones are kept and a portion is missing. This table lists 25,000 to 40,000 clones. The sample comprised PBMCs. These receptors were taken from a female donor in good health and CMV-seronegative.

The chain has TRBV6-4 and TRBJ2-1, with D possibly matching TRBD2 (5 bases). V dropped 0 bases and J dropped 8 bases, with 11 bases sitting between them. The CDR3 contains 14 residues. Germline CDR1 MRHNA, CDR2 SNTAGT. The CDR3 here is CASSDSREIDEQFF. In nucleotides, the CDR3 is TGTGCCAGCAGTGACTCAAGGGAGATCGATGAGCAGTTCTTC.

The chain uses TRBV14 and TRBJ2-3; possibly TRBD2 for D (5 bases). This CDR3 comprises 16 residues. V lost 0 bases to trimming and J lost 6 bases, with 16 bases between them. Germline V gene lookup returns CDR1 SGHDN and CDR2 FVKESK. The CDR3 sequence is CASSQEAGGREDTQYF. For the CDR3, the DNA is TGTGCCAGCAGCCAAGAGGCCGGAGGACGCGAGGATACGCAGTATTTT.

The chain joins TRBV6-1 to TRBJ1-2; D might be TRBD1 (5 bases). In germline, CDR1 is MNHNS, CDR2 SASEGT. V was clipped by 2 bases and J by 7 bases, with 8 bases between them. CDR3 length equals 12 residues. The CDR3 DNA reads TGTGCCAGCAGTGAAAGGGGAGGTGGCTACACCTTC. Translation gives CASSERGGGYTF.

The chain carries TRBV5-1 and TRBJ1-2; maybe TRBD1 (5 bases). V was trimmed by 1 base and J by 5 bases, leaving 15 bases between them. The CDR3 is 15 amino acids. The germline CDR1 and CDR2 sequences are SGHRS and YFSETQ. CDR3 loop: CASSLREGPGYGYTF. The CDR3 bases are TGCGCCAGCAGCTTGAGGGAGGGGCCGGGGTATGGCTACACCTTC.

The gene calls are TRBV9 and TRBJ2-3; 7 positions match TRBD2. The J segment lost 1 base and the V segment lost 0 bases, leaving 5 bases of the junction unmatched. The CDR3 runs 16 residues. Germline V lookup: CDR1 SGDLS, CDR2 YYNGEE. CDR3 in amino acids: CASSVAPGGGTDTQYF. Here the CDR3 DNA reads TGTGCCAGCAGCGTAGCTCCTGGGGGGGGCACAGATACGCAGTATTTT.

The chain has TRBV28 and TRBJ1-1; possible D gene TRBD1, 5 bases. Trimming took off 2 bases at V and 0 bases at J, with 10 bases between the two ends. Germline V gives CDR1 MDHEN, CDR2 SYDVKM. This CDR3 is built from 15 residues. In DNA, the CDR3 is TGTGCCAGCAGTTTAGGGGCCCGGATGAACACTGAAGCTTTCTTT. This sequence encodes CASSLGARMNTEAFF.

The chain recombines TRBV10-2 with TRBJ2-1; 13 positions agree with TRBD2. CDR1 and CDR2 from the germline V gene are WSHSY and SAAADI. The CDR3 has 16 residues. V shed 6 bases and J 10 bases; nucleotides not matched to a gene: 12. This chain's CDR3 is CASRPPGTSGVREQFF. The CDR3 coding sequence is TGCGCCAGCAGACCGCCCGGGACTAGCGGGGTGAGGGAGCAGTTCTTC.

The CDR3 here is CASSLAGLEGRAKNIQYF. Written as DNA, the CDR3 is TGTGCCAGCAGCTTGGCCGGACTCGAGGGCCGGGCCAAAAACATTCAGTACTTC. J is TRBJ2-4 and V is TRBV25-1, with a tentative D call TRBD2 (5 bases). The CDR3 extends over 18 amino acids. Germline CDR1 reads MGHDK; CDR2 reads SYGVNS. V was shortened by 6 bases and J by 1 base, with 22 bases between the two germline ends.

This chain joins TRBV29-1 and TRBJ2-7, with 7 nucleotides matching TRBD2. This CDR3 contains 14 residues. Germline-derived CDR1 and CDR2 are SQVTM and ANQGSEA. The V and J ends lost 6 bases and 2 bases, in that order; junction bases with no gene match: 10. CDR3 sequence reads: CSVLGGTGAYEQYF. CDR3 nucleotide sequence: TGCAGCGTCCTGGGGGGGACTGGAGCCTACGAGCAGTACTTC.

For the CDR3, the DNA is TGCGCCAGCCGGGCGGGGGCTAGCACAGATACGCAGTATTTT. Amino acid sequence: CASRAGASTDTQYF. This chain uses TRBV5-1 with TRBJ2-3; a weak D match, TRBD2 (7 bases). CDR3 length: 14 residues. Trimming removed 7 bases from V and 0 bases from J, with 12 bases in between. Germline V lookup: CDR1 SGHRS, CDR2 YFSETQ.

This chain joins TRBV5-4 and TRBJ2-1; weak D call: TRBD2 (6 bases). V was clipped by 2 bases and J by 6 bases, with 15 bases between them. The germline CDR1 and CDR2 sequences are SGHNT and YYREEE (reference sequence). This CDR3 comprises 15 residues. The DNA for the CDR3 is TGTGCCAGCAGCTTCTTAGCGGAGATTTCCAATGAGCAGTTCTTC. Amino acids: CASSFLAEISNEQFF.

This chain's CDR3 is CASSLADWLAPYF. The CDR3 DNA reads TGTGCCAGCAGCTTAGCGGACTGGCTAGCGCCGTATTTT. The J gene is TRBJ2-3, the V gene TRBV7-9, with D maybe TRBD2 (6 bases). Per the germline V gene, CDR1 is SEHNR and CDR2 is FQNEAQ (reference sequence). Trimming left V 0 bases short and J 14 bases short, with 15 bases between. This CDR3 spans 13 amino acids.

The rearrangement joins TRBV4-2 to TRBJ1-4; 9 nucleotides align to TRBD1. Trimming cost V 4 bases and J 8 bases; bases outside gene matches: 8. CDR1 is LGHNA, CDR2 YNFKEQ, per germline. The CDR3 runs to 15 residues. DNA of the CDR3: TGTGCCAGCAGCCCGCGAGGGGACAGGGTCGAAAAACTGTTTTTT. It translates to CASSPRGDRVEKLFF.

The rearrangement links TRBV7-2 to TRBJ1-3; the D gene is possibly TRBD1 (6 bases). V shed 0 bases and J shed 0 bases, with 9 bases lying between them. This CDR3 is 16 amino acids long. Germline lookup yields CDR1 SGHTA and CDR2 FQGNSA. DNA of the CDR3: TGTGCCAGCAGCTTAGCGACAGGCCCCTCTGGAAACACCATATATTTT. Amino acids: CASSLATGPSGNTIYF.

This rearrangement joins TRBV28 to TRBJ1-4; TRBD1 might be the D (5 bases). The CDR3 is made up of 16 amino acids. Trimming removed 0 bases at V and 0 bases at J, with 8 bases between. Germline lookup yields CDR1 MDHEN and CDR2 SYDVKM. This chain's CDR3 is CASSLWSGATNEKLFF. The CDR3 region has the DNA TGTGCCAGCAGTTTATGGTCGGGGGCAACTAATGAAAAACTGTTTTTT.

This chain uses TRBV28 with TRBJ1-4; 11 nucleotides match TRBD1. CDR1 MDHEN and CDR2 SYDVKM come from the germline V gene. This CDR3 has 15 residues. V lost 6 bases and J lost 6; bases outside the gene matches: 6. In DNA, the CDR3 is TGTGCCAGCAGACGGACAGGGGGCGATTATGAAAAACTGTTTTTT. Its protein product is CASRRTGGDYEKLFF.

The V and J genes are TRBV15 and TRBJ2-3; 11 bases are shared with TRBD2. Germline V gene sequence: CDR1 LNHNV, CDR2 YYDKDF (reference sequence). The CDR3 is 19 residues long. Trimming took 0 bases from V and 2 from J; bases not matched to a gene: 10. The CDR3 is CATSRDPPLAGANTDTQYF. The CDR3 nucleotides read TGTGCCACCAGCAGAGATCCCCCACTAGCGGGGGCCAACACAGATACGCAGTATTTT.

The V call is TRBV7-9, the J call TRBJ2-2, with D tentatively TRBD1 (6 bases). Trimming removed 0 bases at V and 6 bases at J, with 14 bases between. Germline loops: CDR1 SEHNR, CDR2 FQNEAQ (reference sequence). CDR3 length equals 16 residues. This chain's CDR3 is CASSLALGAVAGELFF. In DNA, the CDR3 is TGTGCCAGCAGCTTAGCCCTGGGGGCGGTGGCCGGGGAGCTGTTTTTT.

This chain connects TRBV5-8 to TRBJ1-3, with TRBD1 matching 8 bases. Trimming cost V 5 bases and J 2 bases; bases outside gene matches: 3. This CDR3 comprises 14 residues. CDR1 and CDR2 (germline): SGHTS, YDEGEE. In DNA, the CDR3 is TGTGCCAGCAGACAGACAGGGGCTGGAAACACCATATATTTT. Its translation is CASRQTGAGNTIYF.

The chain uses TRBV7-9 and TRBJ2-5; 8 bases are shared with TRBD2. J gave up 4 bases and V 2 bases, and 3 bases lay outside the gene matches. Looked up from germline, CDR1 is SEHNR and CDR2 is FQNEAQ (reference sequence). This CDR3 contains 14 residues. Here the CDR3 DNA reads TGTGCCAGCAGCTTAAGCGCGGGAGGAGAGACCCAGTACTTC. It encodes CASSLSAGGETQYF.

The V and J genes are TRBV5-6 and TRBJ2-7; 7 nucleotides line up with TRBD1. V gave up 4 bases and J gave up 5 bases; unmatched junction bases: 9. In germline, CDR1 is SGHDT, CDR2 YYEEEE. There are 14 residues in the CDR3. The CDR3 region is CASSPTGFQDEQYF. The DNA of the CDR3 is TGTGCCAGCAGCCCGACAGGGTTTCAAGACGAGCAGTACTTC.

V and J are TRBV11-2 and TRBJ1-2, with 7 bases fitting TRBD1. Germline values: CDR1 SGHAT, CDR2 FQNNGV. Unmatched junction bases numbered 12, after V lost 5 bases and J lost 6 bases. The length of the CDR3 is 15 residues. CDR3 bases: TGTGCCAGCAGCAAAGGACAGGTTGGAAAGGATGGCTACACCTTC. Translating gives CASSKGQVGKDGYTF.

CDR3 amino acids: CASSAGQGSSDTQYF. In DNA, the CDR3 is TGTGCCAGCAGTGCGGGACAGGGTTCATCCGATACGCAGTATTTT. The chain joins TRBV2 to TRBJ2-3, with TRBD1 matching over 9 bases. Germline V gene data show CDR1 as SNHLY and CDR2 as FYNNEI. The trim removed 4 bases at V and 6 bases at J, leaving 8 bases unmatched. The CDR3 has 15 residues.

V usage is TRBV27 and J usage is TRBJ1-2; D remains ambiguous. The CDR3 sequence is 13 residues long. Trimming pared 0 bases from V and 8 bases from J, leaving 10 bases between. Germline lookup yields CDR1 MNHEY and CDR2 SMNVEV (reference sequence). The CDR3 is CASSLSFRSGYTF. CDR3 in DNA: TGTGCCAGCAGTTTATCGTTCAGGTCCGGCTACACCTTC.

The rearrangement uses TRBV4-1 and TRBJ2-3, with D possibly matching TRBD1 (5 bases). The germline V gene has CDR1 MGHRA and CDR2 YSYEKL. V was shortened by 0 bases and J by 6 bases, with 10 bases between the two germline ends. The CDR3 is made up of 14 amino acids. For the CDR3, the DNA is TGCGCCAGCAGCCAAGAAGGTCAGGGTGATACGCAGTATTTT. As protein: CASSQEGQGDTQYF.

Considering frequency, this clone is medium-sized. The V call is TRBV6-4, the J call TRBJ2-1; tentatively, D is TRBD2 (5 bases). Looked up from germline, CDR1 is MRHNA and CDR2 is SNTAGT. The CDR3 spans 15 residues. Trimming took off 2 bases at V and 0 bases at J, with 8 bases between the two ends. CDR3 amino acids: CASSDQSGSYNEQFF. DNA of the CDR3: TGTGCCAGCAGTGACCAGAGCGGCTCCTACAATGAGCAGTTCTTC.

CDR3 nucleotides: TGTGCCAGCAGCCACAGCCTGAGGAACACTGAAGCTTTCTTT. Residues: CASSHSLRNTEAFF. The chain carries TRBV5-4 and TRBJ1-1, with D uncertain. Trimming removed 4 bases at V and 1 base at J, with 11 bases between. This CDR3 has 14 amino acids. CDR1 is SGHNT and CDR2 is YYREEE in the germline V gene (reference sequence).